These 15 T cell receptor beta chains were all obtained from the same sample, sequenced in a study of control samples from healthy donors and cancer patients. Method: immunoSEQ multiplex PCR; TCRdb's copy keeps in-frame clones and lacks some. This repertoire shows 70,000 to 75,000 clones, roughly nine tenths found once; its top ten account for 15% to 20%. The sample consisted of PBMCs. The receptors were sampled from a man aged 55-75 years with lung cancer.

The rearrangement uses TRBV13 and TRBJ2-5, with D tentatively TRBD2 (5 bases). V gave up 5 bases and J gave up 5 bases, with 15 bases separating them. Germline V gene lookup returns CDR1 PRHDT and CDR2 FYEKMQ (reference sequence). This CDR3 has 14 residues. The CDR3 DNA reads as TGTGCCAGCAGCCCCCCTGGGTGGGAGGAGACCCAGTACTTC. Translation: CASSPPGWEETQYF.

This sequence joins TRBV6-2 or TRBV6-3 and TRBJ2-4; TRBD1 aligns across 7 bases. Losses at the gene ends were 6 bases for V and 5 bases for J; bases not matched to a gene: 4. The CDR3 runs 13 residues. Germline CDR1 MNHEY, CDR2 SVGEGT. This CDR3 is CASSPDRENIQYF. Written as DNA, the CDR3 is TGTGCCAGCAGCCCCGACAGGGAAAACATTCAGTACTTC.

This rearrangement joins TRBV30 to TRBJ1-1; TRBD1 agrees at 9 bases. The trim removed 1 base at V and 2 bases at J, leaving 5 bases unmatched. The CDR3 loop spans 15 amino acids. Germline loops: CDR1 GTSNPN, CDR2 SVGIG (reference sequence). The CDR3 loop reads CAWSAGTGKNTEAFF. The CDR3 region has the DNA TGTGCCTGGAGTGCCGGGACAGGGAAAAACACTGAAGCTTTCTTT.

J is TRBJ2-1 and V is TRBV9, with D possibly matching TRBD2 (6 bases). V was cut by 1 base and J by 6 bases, with 11 bases left in between. This CDR3 has 14 amino acids. Looked up from germline, CDR1 is SGDLS and CDR2 is YYNGEE. The CDR3 DNA sequence: TGTGCCAGCAGCGTATTCATGGGAGGCAATGAGCAGTTCTTC. Protein product: CASSVFMGGNEQFF.

The table lists this clone with a few counts. The chain recombines TRBV12-3 or TRBV12-4 with TRBJ2-2; D ambiguous. V was shortened by 5 bases and J by 2 bases, with 6 bases between the two germline ends. This CDR3 contains 13 residues. The CDR3 loop is CASSEINTGELFF. The CDR3 DNA reads TGTGCCAGCAGTGAGATAAACACCGGGGAGCTGTTTTTT.

CDR3 sequence reads: CASSGDRDYGYTF. Here the CDR3 DNA reads TGTGCCAGCAGCGGAGACAGGGACTATGGCTACACCTTC. V and J are TRBV7-9 and TRBJ1-2; TRBD1 aligns across 7 bases. This CDR3 has 13 residues. Per the germline V gene, CDR1 is SEHNR and CDR2 is FQNEAQ (reference sequence). Unmatched junction bases numbered 3, after V lost 5 bases and J lost 3 bases.

This clone was picked up one time. This chain joins TRBV7-2 and TRBJ1-5; D gene uncertain. The CDR3 length is 13 residues. The V end was cut by 5 bases, the J end by 1 base, with 6 bases between. The germline gives CDR1 SGHTA, CDR2 FQGNSA. For the CDR3, the DNA is TGTGCCAGCAGCCTTACCAGCAATCAGCCCCAGCATTTT. Amino acids: CASSLTSNQPQHF.

This clone was recorded only once. V and J are TRBV15 and TRBJ1-6, with unresolved D. Trimming took off 11 bases at V and 0 bases at J, with 8 bases between the two ends. The CDR3 sequence is 13 residues long. Germline V gives CDR1 LNHNV, CDR2 YYDKDF (reference sequence). CDR3 region: CAAGGSYNSPLHF. The CDR3 nucleotides are TGTGCCGCCGGCGGCTCCTATAATTCACCCCTCCACTTT. Combining the CDR3 with reference TRBV15 and TRBJ1-6 gives the whole variable domain DAMVIQNPRYQVTQFGKPVTLSCSQTLNHNVMYWYQQKSSQAPKLLFHYYDKDFNNEADTPDNFQSRRPNTSFCFLDIRSPGLGDTAMYLCAAGGSYNSPLHFGNGTRLTVT.

This chain connects TRBV30 to TRBJ2-1, with D possibly being TRBD2 (5 bases). Trimming removed 3 bases at V and 4 bases at J, with 13 bases between. This CDR3 is built from 14 residues. Per the germline V gene, CDR1 is GTSNPN and CDR2 is SVGIG (reference sequence). The CDR3 DNA sequence: TGTGCCTGGAGAGGACTCCTCCGGTACAATGAGCAGTTCTTC. Amino acid sequence: CAWRGLLRYNEQFF. Filled out from reference TRBV30 and TRBJ2-1, the complete variable domain reads SQTIHQWPATLVQPVGSPLSLECTVEGTSNPNLYWYRQAAGRGLQLLFYSVGIGQISSEVPQNLSASRPQDRQFILSSKKLLLSDSGFYLCAWRGLLRYNEQFFGPGTRLTVL.

The gene calls are TRBV5-6 and TRBJ2-2; D gene ambiguous. This CDR3 is built from 14 residues. Trimming took off 1 base at V and 1 base at J, with 5 bases between the two ends. The germline V gene has CDR1 SGHDT and CDR2 YYEEEE. CDR3 loop: CASSLTGNTGELFF. As DNA, the CDR3 is TGTGCCAGCAGCTTGACCGGGAACACCGGGGAGCTGTTTTTT.

The CDR3 DNA is TGCGCCAGCAGCCAAGAGAGGCGGCAGGGAGTTAATCAGCCCCAGCATTTT. This codes for CASSQERRQGVNQPQHF. The chain uses TRBV4-1 and TRBJ1-5; TRBD1 might be the D (5 bases). CDR3 size: 17 residues. The germline CDR1 and CDR2 sequences are MGHRA and YSYEKL. V lost 0 bases, J lost 4 bases, and 16 bases lay in between.

This chain uses TRBV5-6 with TRBJ2-7, with a weak D call TRBD1 (6 bases). Germline loops: CDR1 SGHDT, CDR2 YYEEEE. This CDR3 is 16 amino acids long. V lost 2 bases, J lost 0 bases, and 15 bases lay in between. As DNA, the CDR3 is TGTGCCAGCAGCTTTTACAGGGCCTCAAACTCCTACGAGCAGTACGTC. Amino acid sequence: CASSFYRASNSYEQYV.

This chain links TRBV4-1 with TRBJ2-3; 8 bases are shared with TRBD1. The CDR3 is made up of 14 amino acids. After removal of 4 bases from V and 3 bases from J, the junction contained 3 bases not matched to a gene. In germline, CDR1 is MGHRA, CDR2 YSYEKL. CDR3 nucleotides: TGCGCCAGCAGCCGCGGACAGGGAACAGATACGCAGTATTTT. It codes for CASSRGQGTDTQYF.

The genes are TRBV5-1 and TRBJ2-3; TRBD1 agrees at 10 bases. After removal of 0 bases from V and 5 bases from J, the junction contained 3 bases not matched to a gene. There are 15 residues in the CDR3. Looked up from germline, CDR1 is SGHRS and CDR2 is YFSETQ. CDR3 region: CASSLGTGGRDTQYF. The CDR3 DNA reads TGCGCCAGCAGCTTGGGGACAGGGGGGAGAGATACGCAGTATTTT.

The chain recombines TRBV5-1 with TRBJ2-3; D is possibly TRBD2 (5 bases). Germline-derived CDR1 and CDR2 are SGHRS and YFSETQ. V shed 3 bases and J shed 6 bases, with 11 bases lying between them. The CDR3 is made up of 13 amino acids. The DNA for the CDR3 is TGCGCCAGCAGCTCCGGGGTAACGGATACGCAGTATTTT. Translated: CASSSGVTDTQYF.